Sequencing of this T cell receptor beta chain was carried out in a study of spatial heterogeneity in lung cancer. In the case of this clonotype: The antigen is not known. Since the library was made to target alpha chains, this beta chain is a stray read and its abundance is not meaningful.

The time point here: sample taken at primary tumor resection. Untreated early-stage non-small cell lung cancer patients, fewer than 85 in total, were the donors. Sequencing of whole RNA from tumor, nontumor lung or frozen PBMC involved no sorting. TCRdb re-analysed the 5' RACE reads in MiXCR, keeping a single row per CDR3 protein. Seen here are 8,000 or so distinct CDR3 sequences, approximately 13% observed once, and the top ten hold around 10%. General study points: In tumors, expanded intratumoral alpha and beta TCR counts tracked mutation counts.

The CDR3 runs 13 residues. Germline CDR1 and CDR2: MNHEY and SVGAGI. V was shortened by 5 bases and J by 2 bases, with 8 bases between the two germline ends. The rearrangement uses TRBV6-5 and TRBJ2-3, with D maybe TRBD1 (5 bases). The clonotype comes from a male donor with early-stage non-small cell lung cancer. The sample was lung tumor tissue, taken at surgery. The CDR3 sequence is CASSIQATDTQYF. In nucleotides, the CDR3 is TGTGCCAGCAGTATACAGGCCACAGATACGCAGTATTTT.